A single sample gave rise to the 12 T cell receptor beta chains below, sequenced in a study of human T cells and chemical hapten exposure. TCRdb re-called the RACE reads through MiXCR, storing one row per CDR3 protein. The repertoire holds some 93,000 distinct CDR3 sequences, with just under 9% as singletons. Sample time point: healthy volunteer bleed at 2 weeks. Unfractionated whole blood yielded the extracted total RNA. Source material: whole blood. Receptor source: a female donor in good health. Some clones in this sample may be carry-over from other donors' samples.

CDR3: CASSLVLAGVYEQYF. The CDR3 nucleotides are TGTGCCAGCAGCTTAGTACTAGCGGGAGTCTACGAGCAGTACTTC. V is TRBV7-8 and J is TRBJ2-7; TRBD2 matches 11 bases. Germline loops: CDR1 SGHVS, CDR2 FQNEAQ. This CDR3 is built from 15 residues. V lost 1 base to trimming and J lost 3 bases; unmatched junction nucleotides: 2.

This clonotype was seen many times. CDR3 region: CASSLAETQYF. CDR3 sequence (DNA): TGTGCCAGCAGCTTAGCAGAGACCCAGTACTTC. The J gene is TRBJ2-5, the V gene TRBV7-9; no clear D gene. The CDR3 extends over 11 amino acids. Germline V gene data show CDR1 as SEHNR and CDR2 as FQNEAQ (reference sequence). V shed 0 bases and J shed 4 bases, with 0 bases lying between them.

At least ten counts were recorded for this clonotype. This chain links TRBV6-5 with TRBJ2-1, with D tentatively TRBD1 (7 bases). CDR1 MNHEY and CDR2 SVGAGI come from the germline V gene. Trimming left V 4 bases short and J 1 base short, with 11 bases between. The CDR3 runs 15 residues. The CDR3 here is CASSSQGGSYNEQFF. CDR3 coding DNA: TGTGCCAGCAGTTCGCAGGGGGGTTCCTACAATGAGCAGTTCTTC.

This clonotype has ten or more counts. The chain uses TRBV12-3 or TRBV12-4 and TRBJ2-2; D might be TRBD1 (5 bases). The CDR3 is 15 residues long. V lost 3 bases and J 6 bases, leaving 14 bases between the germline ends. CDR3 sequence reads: CASSFRQGLSGELFF. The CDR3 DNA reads TGTGCCAGCAGTTTTCGGCAGGGTTTGTCCGGGGAGCTGTTTTTT.

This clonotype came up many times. Written as DNA, the CDR3 is TGCAGCGTTAGAACAGATACGCAGTATTTT. This gives the protein CSVRTDTQYF. V and J are TRBV29-1 and TRBJ2-3; D is uncertain. CDR3 size: 10 residues. V was pared by 5 bases and J by 3 bases, with 3 bases between. Germline-derived CDR1 and CDR2 are SQVTM and ANQGSEA.

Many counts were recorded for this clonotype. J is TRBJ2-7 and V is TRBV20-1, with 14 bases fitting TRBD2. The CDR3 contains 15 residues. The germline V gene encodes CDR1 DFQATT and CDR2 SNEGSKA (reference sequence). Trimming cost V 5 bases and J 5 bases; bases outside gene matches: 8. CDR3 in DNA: TGCAGTGCTGCCGGGACTAGCGGGAGAGGCGACGAGCAGTACTTC. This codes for CSAAGTSGRGDEQYF.

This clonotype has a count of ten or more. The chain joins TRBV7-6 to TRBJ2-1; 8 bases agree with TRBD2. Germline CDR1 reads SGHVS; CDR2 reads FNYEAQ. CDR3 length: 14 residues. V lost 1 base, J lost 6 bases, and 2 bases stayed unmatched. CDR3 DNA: TGTGCCAGCAGCTTAGAAGCGGGAGTCAATGAGCAGTTCTTC. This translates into CASSLEAGVNEQFF. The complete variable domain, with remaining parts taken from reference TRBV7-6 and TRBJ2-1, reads GAGVSQSPRYKVTKRGQDVALRCDPISGHVSLYWYRQALGQGPEFLTYFNYEAQQDKSGLPNDRFSAERPEGSISTLTIQRTEQRDSAMYRCASSLEAGVNEQFFGPGTRLTVL.

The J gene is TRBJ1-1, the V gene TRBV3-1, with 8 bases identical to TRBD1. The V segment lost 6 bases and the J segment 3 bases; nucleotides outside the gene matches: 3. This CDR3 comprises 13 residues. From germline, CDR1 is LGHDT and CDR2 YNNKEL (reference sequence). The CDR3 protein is CASRDRDHTEAFF. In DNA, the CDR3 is TGTGCCAGCAGGGACAGGGATCACACTGAAGCTTTCTTT.

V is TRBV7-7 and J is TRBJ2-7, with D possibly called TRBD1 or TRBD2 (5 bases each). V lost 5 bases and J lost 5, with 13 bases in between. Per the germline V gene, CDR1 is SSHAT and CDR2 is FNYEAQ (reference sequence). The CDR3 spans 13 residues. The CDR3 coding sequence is TGTGCCAGCAGCATGGGGGAATGGGACGAGCAGTACTTC. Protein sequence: CASSMGEWDEQYF.

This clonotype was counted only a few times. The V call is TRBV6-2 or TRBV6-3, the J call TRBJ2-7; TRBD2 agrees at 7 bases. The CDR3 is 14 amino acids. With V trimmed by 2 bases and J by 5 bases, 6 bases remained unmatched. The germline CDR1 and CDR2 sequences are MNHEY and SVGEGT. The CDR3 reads CASSYGGRGNEQYF. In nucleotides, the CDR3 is TGTGCCAGCAGTTACGGCGGGAGAGGGAACGAGCAGTACTTC.

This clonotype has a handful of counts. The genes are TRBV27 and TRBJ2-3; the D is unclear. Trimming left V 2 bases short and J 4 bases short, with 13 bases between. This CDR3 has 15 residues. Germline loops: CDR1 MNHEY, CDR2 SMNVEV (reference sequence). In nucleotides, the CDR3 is TGTGCCAGCAGTTTAATCGGCCTACACGCAGATACGCAGTATTTT. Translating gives CASSLIGLHADTQYF.

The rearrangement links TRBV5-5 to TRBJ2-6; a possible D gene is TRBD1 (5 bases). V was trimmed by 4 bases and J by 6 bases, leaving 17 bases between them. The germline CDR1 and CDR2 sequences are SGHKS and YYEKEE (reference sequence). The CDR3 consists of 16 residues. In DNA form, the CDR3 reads TGTGCCAGCAGCCAATTTCCAGGGTACGAGGCCAACGTCCTGACTTTC. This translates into CASSQFPGYEANVLTF.